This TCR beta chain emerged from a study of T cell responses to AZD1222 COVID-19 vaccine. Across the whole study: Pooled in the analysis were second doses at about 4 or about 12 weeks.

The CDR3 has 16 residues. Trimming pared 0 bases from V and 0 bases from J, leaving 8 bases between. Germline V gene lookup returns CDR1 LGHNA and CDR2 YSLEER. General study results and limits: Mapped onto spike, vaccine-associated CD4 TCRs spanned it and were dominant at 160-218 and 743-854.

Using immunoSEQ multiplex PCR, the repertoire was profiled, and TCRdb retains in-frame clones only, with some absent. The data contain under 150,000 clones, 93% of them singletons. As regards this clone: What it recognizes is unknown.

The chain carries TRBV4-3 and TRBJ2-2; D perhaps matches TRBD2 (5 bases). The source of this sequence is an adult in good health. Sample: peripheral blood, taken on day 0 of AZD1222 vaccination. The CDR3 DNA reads TGCGCCAGCAGCCAAGATTGGACTTCGAACACCGGGGAGCTGTTTTTT. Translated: CASSQDWTSNTGELFF.